The rows below give T cell receptor beta chains drawn from one sample of a study of blood T cell repertoires in COVID-19. Using immunoSEQ multiplex PCR, the repertoire was profiled, and TCRdb retains in-frame clones only, with some absent. The sample lists 50,000 to 65,000 clones, about 86% occurring once. The specimen was peripheral blood. These receptors all come from a human donor in a cohort sampled during active COVID-19. CDR3s include the opening cysteine and the closing phenylalanine or tryptophan. A D gene is named only where the DNA matches it firmly. Not all rows give a size; the values are once, few, many and, for expanded clones, a class.

DNA	CDR3	V	length	D	size	J
TGTGCCAGCAGTTGGACTAGCGGGACCAATGAGCAGTTCTTC	CASSWTSGTNEQFF	TRBV6-5	14	TRBD2	-	TRBJ2-1
TGTGCCAGTACAGGAGGGTTAACTAATGAAAAACTGTTTTTT	CASTGGLTNEKLFF	TRBV19	14	-	once	TRBJ1-4
TGCGCCAGCAGCTTGGGCCCCGGGGGATATGGACTAGCCTACGAGCAGTACTTC	CASSLGPGGYGLAYEQYF	TRBV5-1	18	TRBD2	-	TRBJ2-7
TGCGCCAGCAGCTCTGGCCCAGATACGCAGTATTTT	CASSSGPDTQYF	TRBV5-1	12	-	-	TRBJ2-3
TGTGCCAGCTCACCAGGACAGGGACGTGGAGAAAAACTGTTTTTT	CASSPGQGRGEKLFF	TRBV18	15	TRBD1	once	TRBJ1-4
TGTGCCGTAAGGACAGGGTCTGGAAACACCATATATTTT	CAVRTGSGNTIYF	TRBV10-3	13	TRBD1	-	TRBJ1-3
TGTGCCAGCAGCCCTCAATCATCAGGGATGGCTGAAGCTTTCTTT	CASSPQSSGMAEAFF	TRBV7-3	15	-	once	TRBJ1-1
TGTGCCACCAGTGAACGGGACAGAGACAATGAGCAGTTCTTC	CATSERDRDNEQFF	TRBV24-1	14	TRBD1	few	TRBJ2-1
TGTGCCATCACTGCCGAGGCTCAAAACCCCACTGAAGCTTTCTTT	CAITAEAQNPTEAFF	TRBV10-3	15	-	-	TRBJ1-1
TGCGCCAGCAGCCAAGACCCCAGGTATGGCTACACCTTC	CASSQDPRYGYTF	TRBV4-1	13	-	-	TRBJ1-2
TGCGCCAGCAGCCCGGACAGGGGTGGAGTGGGCCGTGAAGCTTTCTTT	CASSPDRGGVGREAFF	TRBV5-1	16	TRBD1	once	TRBJ1-1
TGCGCCAGCAGCCAAACGCGGGACAGGGGGCTAAGAAACACCATATATTTT	CASSQTRDRGLRNTIYF	TRBV4-1	17	TRBD1	few	TRBJ1-3
TGCGCCAGCAGAATGGGTTGGGGACAGGACTCCTACGAGCAGTACTTC	CASRMGWGQDSYEQYF	TRBV5-1	16	TRBD1	-	TRBJ2-7
TGTGCCAGCTCACCAAAACTGACTAGCGGGGGGGCCGGCACAGATACGCAGTATTTT	CASSPKLTSGGAGTDTQYF	TRBV18	19	TRBD2	-	TRBJ2-3
TGTGCCAGCAGCTCCCGGGACACCTTTTACTATGGCTACACCTTC	CASSSRDTFYYGYTF	TRBV13	15	-	-	TRBJ1-2
TGTGCCAGCAGCCCCTTTGTCGGGGATACGACTGAAGCTTTCTTT	CASSPFVGDTTEAFF	TRBV9	15	-	-	TRBJ1-1
TGCGCCAGCAGCGCCGGAGGGGCAGAGAACACTGAAGCTTTCTTT	CASSAGGAENTEAFF	TRBV5-1	15	-	-	TRBJ1-1
TGTGCCAGCAGCTTGGCCTACGGGGACAGGGGGAGCGGTTCACCCCTCCACTTT	CASSLAYGDRGSGSPLHF	TRBV5-6	18	TRBD1	-	TRBJ1-6
TGTGCCAGCAGCCCTGGGACAAGAGCTAACTATGGCTACACCTTC	CASSPGTRANYGYTF	TRBV3-1/TRBV3-2	15	-	-	TRBJ1-2
TGTGCCATCAGTCCCCGGGACAGTTCCTACGAGCAGTACTTC	CAISPRDSSYEQYF	TRBV10-3	14	TRBD1	-	TRBJ2-7
TGTGCCAGCAGCTTCAGGGGGCAACGCGGCTACGAGCAGTACTTC	CASSFRGQRGYEQYF	TRBV5-6	15	TRBD1	-	TRBJ2-7
TGTGCCAGCGGCCTGGGAGGGGGGGGAGAGACCCAGTACTTC	CASGLGGGGETQYF	TRBV7-2	14	-	-	TRBJ2-5
TGCAGTGCTATAGCGGGGGCGAACAATGAGCAGTTCTTC	CSAIAGANNEQFF	TRBV29-1	13	TRBD2	-	TRBJ2-1
TGTGCCAGCTCCCCTCCGGCCGAGCGGGAGGGCGAACAGTTCTTC	CASSPPAEREGEQFF	TRBV18	15	TRBD2	-	TRBJ2-1
TGTGCCAGCAGCCAAGATCGACAGTGGCCCTACGAGCAGTACTTC	CASSQDRQWPYEQYF	TRBV3-1/TRBV3-2	15	-	-	TRBJ2-7
TGCGCCAGCAGTGAGTTCCGCGGTAGCAATCAGCCCCAGCATTTT	CASSEFRGSNQPQHF	TRBV10-2	15	-	-	TRBJ1-5
TGCGCCAGCAGCTTTGGCGGGAGTTCGGGAGGTGAGCAGTTCTTC	CASSFGGSSGGEQFF	TRBV5-1	15	TRBD2	-	TRBJ2-1
TGTGCTAGTGGTGCCCTAGCCCGCCAACACACAGATACGCAGTATTTT	CASGALARQHTDTQYF	TRBV12-5	16	-	few	TRBJ2-3
TGCGCCAGCAGCCAGCGACAGGGCACAGATACGCAGTATTTT	CASSQRQGTDTQYF	TRBV4-1	14	-	-	TRBJ2-3
TGTGCCAGCACGGACAGGGCCTACGAGCAGTACTTC	CASTDRAYEQYF	TRBV12-3/TRBV12-4	12	TRBD1	-	TRBJ2-7
TGTGCCAGCTCCCGGGACAGGAGCTCCTACGAGCAGTACTTC	CASSRDRSSYEQYF	TRBV18	14	TRBD1	-	TRBJ2-7
TGCAGCGTTGTTGGTTGGGAGGTAAGAGCTGAAGCTTTCTTT	CSVVGWEVRAEAFF	TRBV29-1	14	-	-	TRBJ1-1
TGTGCCAGCAGCCAGGGGGGTGTCTATGGCTACACCTTC	CASSQGGVYGYTF	TRBV3-1/TRBV3-2	13	-	-	TRBJ1-2
TGTGCCAGCAGCTCGGGGGGACAGGGGGTTAATCAGCCCCAGCATTTT	CASSSGGQGVNQPQHF	TRBV9	16	TRBD1	once	TRBJ1-5
TGTGCCAGCAGTTTATACAGGGACTACGAGCAGTACTTC	CASSLYRDYEQYF	TRBV27	13	-	-	TRBJ2-7
TGTGCCAGCAGCTTTCCAGGGGGGAACATTCAGTACTTC	CASSFPGGNIQYF	TRBV13	13	-	-	TRBJ2-4
TGTGCCTGGAAAATCCGGGACAGGGTTAACGGGGAGCTGTTTTTT	CAWKIRDRVNGELFF	TRBV30	15	TRBD1	-	TRBJ2-2
TGTGCCATCAGTCGGGGTCCGACCGGGGAGCTGTTTTTT	CAISRGPTGELFF	TRBV10-3	13	-	-	TRBJ2-2
TGTGCCACCAGCAGAGATGGGACAGGGAACACCGGGGAGCTGTTTTTT	CATSRDGTGNTGELFF	TRBV15	16	TRBD1	-	TRBJ2-2
TGCAGCGTTGAAAGACAGGGGGACACTGAAGCTTTCTTT	CSVERQGDTEAFF	TRBV29-1	13	TRBD1	-	TRBJ1-1
TGTGCCAGCAGCCCTCGGACAGGGGGGAACTATGGCTACACCTTC	CASSPRTGGNYGYTF	TRBV7-2	15	TRBD1	-	TRBJ1-2
TGTGCCAGCAGTTACGGGAGCTCCTACAATGAGCAGTTCTTC	CASSYGSSYNEQFF	TRBV6-6	14	-	-	TRBJ2-1
TGTGCCAGCAGGATCCAACAGGGGGCGAGCACTGAAGCTTTCTTT	CASRIQQGASTEAFF	TRBV2	15	TRBD1	-	TRBJ1-1
TGTGCCATCAAGGGAGACAGGGTAGCATGGGGCTACACCTTC	CAIKGDRVAWGYTF	TRBV10-3	14	TRBD1	-	TRBJ1-2
TGTGCCAGCAGCTCCGAGTATGGCTACACCTTC	CASSSEYGYTF	TRBV7-9	11	-	once	TRBJ1-2
TGCGCCAGCAGCTTGGCCCTAGCGGGGGAGAACAATGAGCAGTTCTTC	CASSLALAGENNEQFF	TRBV5-1	16	TRBD2	-	TRBJ2-1
TGCGCCAGCAGCTTCCGGGACAGGGGTTACGGGGAGCTGTTTTTT	CASSFRDRGYGELFF	TRBV5-1	15	TRBD1	-	TRBJ2-2
TGTGCCAGCCTCCCACAGGGGGCCGAGGAGACCCAGTACTTC	CASLPQGAEETQYF	TRBV2	14	TRBD1	-	TRBJ2-5
TGTGCCAGCAGTGACGACAGGGAATCACCCCTCCACTTT	CASSDDRESPLHF	TRBV25-1	13	TRBD1	-	TRBJ1-6
TGTGCCAGCAGTGAATCATACAGGGGGCGAAAAACTGAAGCTTTCTTT	CASSESYRGRKTEAFF	TRBV6-1	16	TRBD1	-	TRBJ1-1
TGTGCCAGCGTCGGGGACAGCAATGAGCAGTTCTTC	CASVGDSNEQFF	TRBV2	12	TRBD1	-	TRBJ2-1
TGTGCCATCAGCCCTGGACAGGACACTGAAGCTTTCTTT	CAISPGQDTEAFF	TRBV10-3	13	TRBD1	-	TRBJ1-1
TGTGCCAGCAGCTCGGGGGGGATGTACAATGAGCAGTTCTTC	CASSSGGMYNEQFF	TRBV5-4	14	TRBD2	-	TRBJ2-1
TGCGCCAGCAGTTTTGATGCAGGGGGCTTCAGGAACACTGAAGCTTTCTTT	CASSFDAGGFRNTEAFF	TRBV5-1	17	TRBD1	-	TRBJ1-1
TGTGCCAGCAGTTCACAGGGCATCTCCTACAATGAGCAGTTCTTC	CASSSQGISYNEQFF	TRBV6-2/TRBV6-3	15	-	-	TRBJ2-1